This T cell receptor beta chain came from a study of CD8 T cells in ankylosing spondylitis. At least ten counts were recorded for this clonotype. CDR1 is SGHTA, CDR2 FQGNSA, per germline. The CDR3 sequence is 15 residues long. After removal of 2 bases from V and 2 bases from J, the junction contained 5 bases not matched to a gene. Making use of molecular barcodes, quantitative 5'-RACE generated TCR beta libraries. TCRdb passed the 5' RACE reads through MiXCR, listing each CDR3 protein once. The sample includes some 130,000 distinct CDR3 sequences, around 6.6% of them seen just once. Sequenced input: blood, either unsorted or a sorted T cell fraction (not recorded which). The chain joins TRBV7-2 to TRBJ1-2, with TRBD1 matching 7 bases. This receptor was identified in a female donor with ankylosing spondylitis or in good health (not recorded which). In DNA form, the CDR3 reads TGTGCCAGCAGCTTAAATATGGGACAGAACTATGGCTACACCTTC. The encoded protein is CASSLNMGQNYGYTF.